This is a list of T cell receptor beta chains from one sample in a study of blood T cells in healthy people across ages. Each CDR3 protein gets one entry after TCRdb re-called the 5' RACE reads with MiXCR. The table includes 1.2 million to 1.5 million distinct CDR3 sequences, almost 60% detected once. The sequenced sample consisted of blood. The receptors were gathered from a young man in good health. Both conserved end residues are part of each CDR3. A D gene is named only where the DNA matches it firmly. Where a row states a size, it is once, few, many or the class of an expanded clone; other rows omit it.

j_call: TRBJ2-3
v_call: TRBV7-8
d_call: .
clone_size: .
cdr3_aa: CASSLITNTDTQYF
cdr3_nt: TGTGCCAGCAGCTTAATTACAAACACAGATACGCAGTATTTT

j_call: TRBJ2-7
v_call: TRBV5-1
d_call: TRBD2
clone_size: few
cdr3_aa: CASRGGTEYEQYF
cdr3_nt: TGCGCCAGCAGGGGAGGGACGGAGTACGAGCAGTACTTC

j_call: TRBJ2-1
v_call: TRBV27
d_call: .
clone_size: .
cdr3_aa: CASRALGGEQFF
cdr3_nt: TGTGCCAGCAGGGCACTGGGTGGTGAGCAGTTCTTC

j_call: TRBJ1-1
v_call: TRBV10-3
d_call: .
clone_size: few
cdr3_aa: CAIKDPGSMNTEAFF
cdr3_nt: TGTGCCATCAAGGATCCGGGGTCAATGAACACTGAAGCTTTCTTT

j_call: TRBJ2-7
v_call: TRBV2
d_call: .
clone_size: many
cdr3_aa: CASSEQGSYEQYF
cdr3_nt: TGTGCCAGCAGTGAACAGGGTTCCTACGAGCAGTACTTC

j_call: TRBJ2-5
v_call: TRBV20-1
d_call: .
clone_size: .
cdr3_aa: CSAGQQETQYF
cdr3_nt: TGCAGTGCAGGACAGCAAGAGACCCAGTACTTC

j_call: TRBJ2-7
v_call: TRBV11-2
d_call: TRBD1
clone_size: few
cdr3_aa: CASSPGQGTYYEQYF
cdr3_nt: TGTGCCAGCAGTCCGGGACAGGGTACATACTACGAGCAGTACTTC

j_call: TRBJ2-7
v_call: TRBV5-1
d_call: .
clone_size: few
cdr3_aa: CASSLVPANYEQYF
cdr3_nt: TGCGCCAGCAGCTTGGTACCCGCCAACTACGAGCAGTACTTC

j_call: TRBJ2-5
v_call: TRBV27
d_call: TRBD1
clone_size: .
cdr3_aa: CASSDQTGGETQYF
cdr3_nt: TGTGCCAGCAGTGACCAGACAGGGGGAGAGACCCAGTACTTC

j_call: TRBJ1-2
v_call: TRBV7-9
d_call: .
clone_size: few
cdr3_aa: CASSSDRPPYGYTF
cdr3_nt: TGTGCCAGCAGCTCGGATAGGCCCCCCTATGGCTACACCTTC

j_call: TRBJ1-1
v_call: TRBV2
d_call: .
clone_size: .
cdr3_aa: CASSGDTSEAFF
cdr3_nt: TGTGCCAGCAGTGGGGACACCAGTGAAGCTTTCTTT

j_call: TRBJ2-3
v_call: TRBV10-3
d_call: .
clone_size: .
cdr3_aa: CAINTILADTQYF
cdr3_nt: TGTGCCATCAATACTATACTAGCTGATACGCAGTATTTT

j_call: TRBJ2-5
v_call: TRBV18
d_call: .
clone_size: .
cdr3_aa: CASSPRWGADQETQYF
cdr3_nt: TGTGCCAGCTCACCTCGATGGGGAGCCGACCAAGAGACCCAGTACTTC

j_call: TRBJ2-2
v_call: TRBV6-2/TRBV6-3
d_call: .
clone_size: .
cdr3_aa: CASSRDSSRGELFF
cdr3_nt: TGTGCCAGCAGTCGAGACAGTTCCCGGGGGGAGCTGTTTTTT

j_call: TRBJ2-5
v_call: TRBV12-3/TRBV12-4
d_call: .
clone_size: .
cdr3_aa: CASTHRTAYNEQYF
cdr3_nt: TGTGCCAGCACTCACCGGACAGCCTACAATGAGCAGTACTTC

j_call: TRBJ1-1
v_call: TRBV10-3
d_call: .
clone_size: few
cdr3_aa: CAIKPGRGVDEAFF
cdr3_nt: TGTGCCATCAAGCCGGGACGGGGGGTTGATGAAGCTTTCTTT

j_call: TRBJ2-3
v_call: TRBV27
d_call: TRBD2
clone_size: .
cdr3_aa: CASSSSGRYTDTQYF
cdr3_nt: TGTGCCAGCAGTTCTAGCGGGAGGTACACAGATACGCAGTATTTT

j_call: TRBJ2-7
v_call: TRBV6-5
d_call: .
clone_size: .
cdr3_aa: CASGPTGVYEQYF
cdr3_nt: TGTGCCAGCGGGCCCACGGGAGTCTACGAGCAGTACTTC

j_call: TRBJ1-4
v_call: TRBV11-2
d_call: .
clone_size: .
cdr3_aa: CASSNTRVGGEKLFF
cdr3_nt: TGTGCCAGCAGCAACACCAGGGTGGGGGGTGAAAAACTGTTTTTT

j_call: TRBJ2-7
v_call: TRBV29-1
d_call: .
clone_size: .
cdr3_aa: CSVAPGTSGSQNERYF
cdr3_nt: .

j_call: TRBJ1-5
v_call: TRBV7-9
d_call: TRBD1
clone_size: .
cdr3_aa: CASSTYRDRDQPQHF
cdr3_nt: TGTGCCAGCAGCACATACCGGGACAGGGACCAGCCCCAGCATTTT

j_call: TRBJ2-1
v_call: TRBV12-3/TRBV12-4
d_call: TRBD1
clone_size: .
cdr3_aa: CASKLPGQGLAEQFF
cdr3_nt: TGTGCCAGCAAGCTACCGGGACAGGGCTTGGCCGAGCAGTTCTTC

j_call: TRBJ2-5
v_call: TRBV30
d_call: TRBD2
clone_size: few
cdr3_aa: CAWGSGSEETQYF
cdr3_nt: TGTGCCTGGGGTAGCGGGAGTGAAGAGACCCAGTACTTC

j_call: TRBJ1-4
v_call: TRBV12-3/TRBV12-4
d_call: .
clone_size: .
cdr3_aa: CASSRGGQRGEKLFF
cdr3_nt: TGTGCCAGCAGCCGGGGGGGACAACGAGGGGAAAAACTGTTTTTT

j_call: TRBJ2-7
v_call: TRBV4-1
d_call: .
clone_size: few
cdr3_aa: CASSQVRTGAYEQYF
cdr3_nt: TGCGCCAGCAGCCAAGTTCGGACGGGCGCCTACGAGCAGTACTTC

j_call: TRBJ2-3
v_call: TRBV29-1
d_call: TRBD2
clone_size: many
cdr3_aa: CSVEDPSGSTDTQYF
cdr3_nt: TGCAGCGTTGAAGATCCTAGCGGATCCACAGATACGCAGTATTTT

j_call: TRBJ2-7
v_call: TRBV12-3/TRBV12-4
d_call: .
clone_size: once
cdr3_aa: CASSLAVMAESSYEQYF
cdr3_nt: TGTGCCAGCAGTTTAGCTGTCATGGCAGAAAGCTCCTACGAGCAGTACTTC

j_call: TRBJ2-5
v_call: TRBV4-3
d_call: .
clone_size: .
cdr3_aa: CASSRRYIQGGGQETQYF
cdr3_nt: TGCGCCAGCAGCCGACGCTATATTCAGGGGGGGGGCCAAGAGACCCAGTACTTC

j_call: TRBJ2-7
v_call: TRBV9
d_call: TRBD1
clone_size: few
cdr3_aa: CASSPTGTGISYEQYF
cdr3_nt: TGTGCCAGCAGCCCTACCGGGACAGGGATTTCCTACGAGCAGTACTTC

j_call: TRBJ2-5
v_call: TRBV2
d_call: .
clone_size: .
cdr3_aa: CASKGTIQETQYF
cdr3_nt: TGTGCCAGCAAGGGGACAATACAAGAGACCCAGTACTTC

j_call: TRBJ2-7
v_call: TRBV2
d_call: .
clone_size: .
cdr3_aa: CASSEIRSSYEQYF
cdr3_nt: TGTGCCAGCAGTGAAATACGTAGTTCCTACGAGCAGTACTTC

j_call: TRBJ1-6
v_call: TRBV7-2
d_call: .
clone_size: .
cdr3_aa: CASSLGLGRGQYNSPLHF
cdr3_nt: TGTGCCAGCAGCTTGGGGTTAGGAAGGGGTCAGTATAATTCACCCCTCCACTTT

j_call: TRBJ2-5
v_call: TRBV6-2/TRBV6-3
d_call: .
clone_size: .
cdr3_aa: CASLGAREETQYF
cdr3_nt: TGTGCCAGCCTGGGGGCGCGGGAAGAGACCCAGTACTTC

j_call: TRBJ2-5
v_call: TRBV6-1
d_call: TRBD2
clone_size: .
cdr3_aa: CASSAREGRQETQYF
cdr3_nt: TGTGCCAGCAGTGCCCGGGAGGGCCGCCAAGAGACCCAGTACTTC

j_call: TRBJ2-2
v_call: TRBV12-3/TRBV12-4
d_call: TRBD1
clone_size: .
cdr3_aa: CASSWHRGNTGELFF
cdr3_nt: TGTGCCAGCAGTTGGCACAGGGGCAACACCGGGGAGCTGTTTTTT

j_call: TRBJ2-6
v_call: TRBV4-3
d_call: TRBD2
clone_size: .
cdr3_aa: CASSQDGGGANSGANVLTF
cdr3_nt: TGCGCCAGCAGCCAAGATGGCGGGGGGGCCAACTCTGGGGCCAACGTCCTGACTTTC

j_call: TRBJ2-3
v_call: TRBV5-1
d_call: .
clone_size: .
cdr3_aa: CASSPRPRGADTQYF
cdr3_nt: TGCGCCAGCAGCCCCCGGCCCAGGGGGGCAGATACGCAGTATTTT

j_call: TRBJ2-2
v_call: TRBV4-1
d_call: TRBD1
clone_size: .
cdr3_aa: CASSLTKRTGRTGELFF
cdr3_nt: TGCGCCAGCAGCCTTACCAAACGGACAGGGAGGACCGGGGAGCTGTTTTTT

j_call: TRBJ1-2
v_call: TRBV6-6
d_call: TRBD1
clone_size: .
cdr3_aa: CASIPTGGAGGYTF
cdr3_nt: TGTGCCAGCATCCCGACAGGGGGCGCGGGTGGCTACACCTTC

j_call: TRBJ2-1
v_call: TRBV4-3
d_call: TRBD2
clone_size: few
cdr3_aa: CASSQDPSGGANSEQFF
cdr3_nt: TGCGCCAGCAGCCAAGATCCTAGCGGGGGGGCAAATAGTGAGCAGTTCTTC

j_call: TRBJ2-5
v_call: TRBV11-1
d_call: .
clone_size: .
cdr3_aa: CASRQGGPGETQYF
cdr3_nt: TGTGCCAGCAGACAGGGGGGGCCTGGCGAGACCCAGTACTTC

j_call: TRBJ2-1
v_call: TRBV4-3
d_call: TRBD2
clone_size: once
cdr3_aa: CASSPESGGAYNEQFF
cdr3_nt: TGCGCCAGCAGCCCCGAGAGCGGGGGGGCCTACAATGAGCAGTTCTTC

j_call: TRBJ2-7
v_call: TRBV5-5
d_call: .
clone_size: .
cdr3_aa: CASTELRGTYEQYF
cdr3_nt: TGTGCCAGCACCGAACTCCGGGGAACCTACGAGCAGTACTTC

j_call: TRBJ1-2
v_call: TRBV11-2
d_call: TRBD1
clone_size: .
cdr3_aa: CASSLSMTGGRSNYGYTF
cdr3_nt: TGTGCCAGCAGCTTATCGATGACAGGGGGGAGGTCTAACTATGGCTACACCTTC

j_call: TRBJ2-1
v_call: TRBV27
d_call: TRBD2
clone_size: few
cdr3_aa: CASSYGLASEQFF
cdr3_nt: TGTGCCAGCAGTTATGGACTAGCGAGTGAGCAGTTCTTC

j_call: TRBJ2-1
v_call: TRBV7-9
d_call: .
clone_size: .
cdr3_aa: CASSSGPQSEQFF
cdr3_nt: TGTGCCAGCAGCTCGGGACCCCAATCTGAGCAGTTCTTC

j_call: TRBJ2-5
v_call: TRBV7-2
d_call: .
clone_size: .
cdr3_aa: CASSPQSGLPQETQYF
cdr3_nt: TGTGCCAGCAGCCCCCAAAGTGGACTTCCTCAAGAGACCCAGTACTTC

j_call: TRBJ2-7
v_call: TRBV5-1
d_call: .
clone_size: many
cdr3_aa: CASSLQDFYEQYF
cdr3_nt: TGCGCCAGCAGCTTACAGGATTTTTACGAGCAGTACTTC

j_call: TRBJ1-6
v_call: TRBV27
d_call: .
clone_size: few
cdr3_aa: CASSLEIYNSPLHF
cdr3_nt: TGTGCCAGCAGTTTAGAAATCTATAATTCACCCCTCCACTTT

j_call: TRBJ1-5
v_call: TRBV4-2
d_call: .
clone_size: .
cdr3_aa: CASSQDGGSEQPQHF
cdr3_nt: TGTGCCAGCAGCCAAGATGGGGGAAGTGAGCAGCCCCAGCATTTT

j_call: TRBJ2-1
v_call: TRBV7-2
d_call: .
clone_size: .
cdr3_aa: CASNRPSYNEQFF
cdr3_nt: TGTGCCAGCAATCGCCCCTCCTACAATGAGCAGTTCTTC

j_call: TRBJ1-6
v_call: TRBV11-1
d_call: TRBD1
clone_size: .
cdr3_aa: CASSLGDRYSPLHF
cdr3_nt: TGTGCCAGCAGCTTAGGGGACAGATATTCACCCCTCCACTTT

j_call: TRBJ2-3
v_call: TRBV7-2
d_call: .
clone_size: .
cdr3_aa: CASSLQGSNTDTQYF
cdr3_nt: TGTGCCAGCAGCTTACAGGGGTCTAACACAGATACGCAGTATTTT

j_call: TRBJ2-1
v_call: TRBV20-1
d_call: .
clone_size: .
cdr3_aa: CSARDLTGHEQFF
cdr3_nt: TGCAGTGCTAGAGATCTAACAGGACATGAGCAGTTCTTC

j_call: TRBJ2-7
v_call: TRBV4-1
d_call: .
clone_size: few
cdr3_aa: CASSPYMGSRTYEQYF
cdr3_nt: TGCGCCAGCAGCCCCTACATGGGTTCAAGGACTTACGAGCAGTACTTC

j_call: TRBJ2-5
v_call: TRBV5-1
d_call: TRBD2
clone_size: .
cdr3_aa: CASRKGREYQETQYF
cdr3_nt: TGCGCCAGCCGCAAGGGGAGGGAGTACCAAGAGACCCAGTACTTC

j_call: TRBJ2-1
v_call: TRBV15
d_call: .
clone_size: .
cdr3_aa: CATRMQGSNEQFF
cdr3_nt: TGTGCCACCAGAATGCAGGGAAGTAATGAGCAGTTCTTC

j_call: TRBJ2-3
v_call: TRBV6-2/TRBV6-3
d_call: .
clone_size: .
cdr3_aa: CASSYVGGRPDTQYF
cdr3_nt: TGTGCCAGCAGTTACGTGGGGGGCCGCCCAGATACGCAGTATTTT

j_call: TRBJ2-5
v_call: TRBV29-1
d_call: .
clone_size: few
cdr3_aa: CSVEHPDSTQETQYF
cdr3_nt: TGCAGCGTTGAACACCCTGACAGTACCCAAGAGACCCAGTACTTC